Following are 4 T cell receptor beta chains from one sample sequenced in a study of shared clonotypes between healthy human individuals. The method was immunoSEQ multiplex PCR; TCRdb's version includes in-frame clones alone and lacks a portion of them. The sample lists approximately 1,000,000 clones, about 72% seen once, with approximately 0.95% in the top ten. Input material: memory CD4+ T cells from PBMCs. Described subset: CD45RA-negative fraction. These receptors all stem from a man younger than 30 in good health. Some clones in this sample may be carry-over from other donors' samples.

V and J are TRBV19 and TRBJ1-1, with unresolved D. The germline V and J ends were trimmed by 4 bases and 1 base, with 10 bases remaining between them. The CDR3 extends over 14 amino acids. Germline assignment: CDR1 LNHDA and CDR2 SQIVND (reference sequence). In nucleotides, the CDR3 is TGTGCCAGTAGTAATGGGTATGAGAACACTGAAGCTTTCTTT. Its protein is CASSNGYENTEAFF.

The chain couples TRBV5-8 to TRBJ1-4, with D tentatively TRBD1 (6 bases). Trimming removed 3 bases from V and 5 bases from J, with 11 bases in between. Germline V gives CDR1 SGHTS, CDR2 YDEGEE. The CDR3 totals 14 residues. The CDR3 nucleotides read TGTGCCAGCAGCTCCGGGACACGCAATGAAAAACTGTTTTTT. This sequence encodes CASSSGTRNEKLFF.

About this clone itself: Additional DNA sequences in this sample encode the identical CDR3. This sequence joins TRBV28 and TRBJ2-7; 7 bases line up with TRBD2. The germline V gene has CDR1 MDHEN and CDR2 SYDVKM. The ends lost 5 bases at V and 1 base at J; junction bases unmatched: 5. This CDR3 contains 14 residues. In DNA, the CDR3 is TGTGCCAGCAGTCCATCTAGCGGATCCTACGAGCAGTACTTC. Translating gives CASSPSSGSYEQYF.

This clone was counted ten times or more. The chain carries TRBV6-1 and TRBJ1-5; 7 bases are shared with TRBD1. V gave up 0 bases and J gave up 7 bases; unmatched junction bases: 9. This CDR3 has 16 residues. Germline assignment: CDR1 MNHNS and CDR2 SASEGT. The CDR3 loop is CASSEAYRQGGQPQHF. CDR3 DNA: TGTGCCAGCAGTGAAGCGTATCGACAGGGAGGCCAGCCCCAGCATTTT.